Following are 9 T cell receptor beta chains from one sample sequenced in a study of T cell clonotyping in hematopoietic cell transplantation. Using immunoSEQ multiplex PCR, the repertoire was profiled, and TCRdb retains in-frame clones only, with some absent. The repertoire holds approximately 2,000 clones, with roughly 89% as singletons. Sequences were derived from PBMCs, sampled at the time of graft-versus-host disease after allogeneic stem cell transplant. The source of these receptors is a male patient under 35 who had an allogeneic stem cell transplant from a related donor, so the T cells may come from the graft donor. Some clones in this sample may be carry-over from other donors' samples.

This chain connects TRBV7-9 to TRBJ2-1; D may be TRBD2 (5 bases). This CDR3 comprises 16 residues. Per germline, CDR1 SEHNR and CDR2 FQNEAQ (reference sequence). V was pared by 2 bases and J by 0 bases, with 11 bases between. CDR3: CASSLLASSSYNEQFF. Written as DNA, the CDR3 is TGTGCCAGCAGCTTACTAGCTTCGAGCTCCTACAATGAGCAGTTCTTC.

This clone has only one observation. The V call is TRBV23-1, the J call TRBJ1-1, with a possible D match to TRBD1 (6 bases). TRBV23-1 is an ORF, and what it does is uncertain. CDR3 length: 16 amino acids. The germline V and J ends were trimmed by 0 bases and 1 base, with 12 bases remaining between them. The CDR3: CASSQSWGPTNTEAFF. The CDR3 nucleotides are TGCGCCAGCAGTCAATCCTGGGGGCCAACGAACACTGAAGCTTTCTTT.

The gene calls are TRBV7-6 and TRBJ2-2; D call uncertain. V was trimmed by 1 base and J by 7 bases, leaving 16 bases between them. CDR3 length equals 16 residues. Germline V lookup: CDR1 SGHVS, CDR2 FNYEAQ. CDR3 in DNA: TGTGCCAGCAGCTTAGATGAGCCTCTAGTGGGCGGGGAGCTGTTTTTT. Its translation is CASSLDEPLVGGELFF.

The chain is built from TRBV6-6 and TRBJ1-3, with unresolved D. Deletions cut 9 bases from V and 4 bases from J, with 10 bases between. Germline-derived CDR1 and CDR2 are MNHNY and SVGAGI (reference sequence). The CDR3 contains 12 residues. CDR3 in amino acids: CASRLGGNTIYF. CDR3 sequence (DNA): TGTGCCAGTAGACTGGGGGGAAACACCATATATTTT.

The CDR3 spells CASSDRVKETQYF. The CDR3 nucleotides read TGTGCCAGCAGTGATCGGGTTAAAGAGACCCAGTACTTC. The chain uses TRBV6-1 and TRBJ2-5; D is ambiguous. The CDR3 has 13 residues. From germline, CDR1 is MNHNS and CDR2 SASEGT. The V and J ends lost 3 bases and 3 bases respectively, with 8 bases between them.

The V gene is TRBV6-5, the J gene TRBJ1-1, with a tentative D call TRBD1 (5 bases). The CDR3 totals 16 residues. Between the trimmed V and J ends, which lost 0 bases and 3 bases, there was a span of 14 bases. CDR1 MNHEY and CDR2 SVGAGI come from the germline V gene. The CDR3 loop reads CASSYSGVLGDTEAFF. CDR3 sequence (DNA): TGTGCCAGCAGTTACTCTGGGGTTTTAGGGGACACTGAAGCTTTCTTT.

The chain uses TRBV6-6 and TRBJ2-5; no definite D call. Per germline, CDR1 MNHNY and CDR2 SVGAGI (reference sequence). The CDR3 has 12 residues. The V and J ends lost 2 bases and 5 bases respectively, with 6 bases between them. The CDR3 sequence is CASSYLRETQYF. The DNA of the CDR3 is TGTGCCAGCAGTTACCTAAGGGAGACCCAGTACTTC.

V is TRBV4-3 and J is TRBJ2-6; D is ambiguous. CDR1 is LGHNA, CDR2 YSLEER, per germline. V shed 0 bases and J shed 0 bases, with 6 bases lying between them. The CDR3 has 16 amino acids. CDR3 sequence: CASSQEGVSGANVLTF. The CDR3 DNA is TGCGCCAGCAGCCAAGAGGGCGTCTCTGGGGCCAACGTCCTGACTTTC.

In regard to this clone: The same CDR3 can be traced to other DNA sequences in this sample. The chain employs TRBV5-4 and TRBJ1-2, with TRBD1 identical over 9 bases. The V gene's germline CDR1 is SGHNT and CDR2 YYREEE (reference sequence). CDR3 size: 14 residues. With V trimmed by 0 bases and J by 3 bases, 0 bases remained unmatched. The CDR3 here is CASSLGDRDYGYTF. CDR3 nucleotide sequence: TGTGCCAGCAGCTTGGGGGACAGGGACTATGGCTACACCTTC.